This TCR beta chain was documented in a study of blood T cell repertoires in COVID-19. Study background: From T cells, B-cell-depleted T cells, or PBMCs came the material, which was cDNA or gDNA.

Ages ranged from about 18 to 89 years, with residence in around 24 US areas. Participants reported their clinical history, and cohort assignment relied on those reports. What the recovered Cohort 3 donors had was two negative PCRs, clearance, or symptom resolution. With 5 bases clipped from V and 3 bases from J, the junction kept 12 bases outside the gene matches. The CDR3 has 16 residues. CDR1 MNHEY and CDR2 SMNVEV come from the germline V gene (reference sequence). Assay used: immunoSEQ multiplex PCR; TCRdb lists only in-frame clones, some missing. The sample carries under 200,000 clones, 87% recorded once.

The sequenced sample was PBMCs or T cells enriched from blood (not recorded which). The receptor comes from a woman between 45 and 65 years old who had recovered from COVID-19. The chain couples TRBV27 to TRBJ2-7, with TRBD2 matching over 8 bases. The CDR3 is CASSLNARLAFYEQYF. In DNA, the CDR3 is TGTGCCAGCAGTCTCAATGCGCGACTAGCGTTCTACGAGCAGTACTTC.